This is a list of T cell receptor beta chains from one sample in a study of blood T cells in healthy people across ages. TCRdb reprocessed the 5' RACE reads with MiXCR, giving one entry per CDR3 protein. The sample shows about 1,500,000 distinct CDR3 sequences, roughly 28% of them seen only once. The specimen was blood. All receptors derive from a woman in her 30s in good health. CDR3s include the opening cysteine and the closing phenylalanine or tryptophan. The order of the fields is CDR3 protein, CDR3 DNA, D gene, V gene, clone size, J gene. The D gene is left open where the match is weak. A clone size is listed for some rows: how often the clone was seen (once, few, many), or a class if it is expanded.

CASKALRNEKLFF	TGTGCCAGCAAGGCGCTAAGAAATGAAAAACTGTTTTTT	-	TRBV2	-	TRBJ1-4
CASNRDSRSSYNEQFF	TGTGCCAGCAACCGGGATTCCAGGAGCTCCTACAATGAGCAGTTCTTC	-	TRBV6-5	-	TRBJ2-1
CASSPFSVPGVYEQYF	TGTGCCAGCAGCCCCTTTTCGGTCCCGGGGGTCTACGAGCAGTACTTC	-	TRBV7-2	-	TRBJ2-7
CASSPQGRNSPLHF	TGTGCCAGCAGCCCACAGGGACGAAATTCACCCCTCCACTTT	-	TRBV2	-	TRBJ1-6
CASSFSGFVEKLFF	TGTGCCAGCAGTTTCTCAGGGTTCGTAGAAAAACTGTTTTTT	-	TRBV12-3/TRBV12-4	once	TRBJ1-4
CASSFQWESNEQFF	TGTGCCAGCAGCTTCCAGTGGGAGTCCAATGAGCAGTTCTTC	-	TRBV7-2	few	TRBJ2-1
CASSSSSRGGYGYTF	TGTGCCAGCAGTTCATCGTCGAGGGGGGGCTATGGCTACACCTTC	-	TRBV12-3/TRBV12-4	few	TRBJ1-2
CASSRPGLASYEQFF	TGTGCCAGCAGCCGACCGGGACTAGCCTCCTATGAGCAGTTCTTC	TRBD2	TRBV3-1	-	TRBJ2-1
CASSQRAGGVYEQYF	TGCGCCAGCAGCCAAAGAGCGGGGGGCGTCTACGAGCAGTACTTC	TRBD2	TRBV4-1	many	TRBJ2-7
CASSQSKSTGKMTFF	TGTGCCAGCAGCCAATCTAAATCGACAGGGAAAATGACTTTCTTT	TRBD1	TRBV4-2	-	TRBJ1-1
CSVAGGGYTF	TGCAGCGTTGCTGGGGGTGGCTACACCTTC	-	TRBV29-1	many	TRBJ1-2
CASSVASDSSYNEQFF	TGTGCCAGCAGCGTAGCGAGCGATAGCTCCTACAATGAGCAGTTCTTC	-	TRBV9	many	TRBJ2-1
CASSEADARGKDGYTF	TGTGCCAGCAGTGAAGCCGACGCCAGGGGCAAGGATGGCTACACCTTC	-	TRBV25-1	many	TRBJ1-2
CSAERGETQYF	TGCAGTGCTGAACGAGGAGAGACCCAGTACTTC	-	TRBV20-1	many	TRBJ2-5
CASSQEETGGLAYGYTF	TGCGCCAGCAGCCAAGAAGAGACAGGGGGCCTCGCCTATGGCTACACCTTC	TRBD1	TRBV4-1	many	TRBJ1-2
CASSDPRGLPSEQYF	TGTGCCAGCAGCGACCCACGGGGCCTCCCGTCCGAGCAGTACTTC	-	TRBV9	few	TRBJ2-7
CTSSLAGADPDTQYF	TGTACCAGCAGCTTAGCGGGAGCCGACCCAGATACGCAGTATTTT	TRBD2	TRBV7-8	-	TRBJ2-3
CASSLSRAGPSTDTQYF	TGCGCCAGCAGCCTGTCGCGGGCCGGACCTAGCACAGATACGCAGTATTTT	-	TRBV5-1	many	TRBJ2-3
CASSLRLSVTSYNEQYF	TGTGCCAGCAGCCTCCGATTGAGCGTTACATCCTACAATGAGCAGTACTTC	-	TRBV3-1	-	TRBJ2-7
CASSRRSFSGNTIYF	TGTGCCAGCAGCCGCCGGAGCTTCTCTGGAAACACCATATATTTT	-	TRBV11-2	-	TRBJ1-3
CASGAATEETQYF	TGTGCTAGTGGCGCCGCGACAGAAGAGACCCAGTACTTC	-	TRBV12-5	-	TRBJ2-5
CASSRRREKLFF	TGTGCCAGCAGCAGGCGGCGAGAAAAACTGTTTTTT	-	TRBV6-2/TRBV6-3	few	TRBJ1-4
CASSWWSGVGNEQFF	TGTGCCAGCAGCTGGTGGAGCGGAGTAGGGAATGAGCAGTTCTTC	-	TRBV7-8	-	TRBJ2-1
CASSDPGLAGGLAGELFF	TGTGCCAGCAGTGACCCGGGACTAGCTGGTGGTTTGGCCGGGGAGCTGTTTTTT	TRBD2	TRBV6-4	-	TRBJ2-2
CASSLGPGGDGYTF	TGTGCCAGCAGCCTGGGCCCTGGAGGAGATGGCTACACCTTC	-	TRBV7-2	many	TRBJ1-2
CASRWTGQGAGYTF	TGTGCCAGCAGATGGACGGGACAGGGTGCTGGCTACACCTTC	TRBD1	TRBV12-3/TRBV12-4	-	TRBJ1-2
CASGKAVTDEQFF	TGTGCCAGCGGAAAGGCCGTGACGGATGAGCAGTTCTTC	-	TRBV12-3/TRBV12-4	many	TRBJ2-1
CASSADSSGGSYNEQYF	TGTGCCAGCAGTGCGGATTCTAGCGGCGGTTCCTACAATGAGCAGTACTTC	TRBD2	TRBV2	-	TRBJ2-7
CASSSPSGVGIEQYF	TGTGCCAGCAGCTCCCCTAGCGGGGTGGGGATCGAGCAGTACTTC	TRBD2	TRBV7-2	-	TRBJ2-7